Below, 8 T cell receptor beta chains from the same sample are listed, as sequenced in a study of T cells after posttransplantation cyclophosphamide. This table comes from immunoSEQ multiplex PCR, and its TCRdb copy is limited to in-frame clones, with some not included. This table holds 6,000 to 7,500 clones, about 98% found once. Sequencing was performed on memory CD4+ T cells sorted from PBMCs. All receptors derive from a man in his forties in good health, CMV-negative, and a related stem cell transplant donor.

CDR3 in amino acids: CASRPGQGVNYEQYF. The CDR3, as DNA: TGTGCCAGCAGACCAGGACAGGGGGTTAACTACGAGCAGTACTTC. The gene calls are TRBV7-2 and TRBJ2-7; 10 positions match TRBD1. V gave up 6 bases and J gave up 3 bases; unmatched junction bases: 8. CDR1 is SGHTA, CDR2 FQGNSA, per germline. The CDR3 has 15 amino acids.

The gene calls are TRBV5-6 and TRBJ1-2, with D unclear. The CDR3 spans 13 residues. Germline CDR1 reads SGHDT; CDR2 reads YYEEEE. V shed 0 bases and J shed 3 bases, with 6 bases lying between them. As DNA, the CDR3 is TGTGCCAGCAGCTTGGTTCAGGACTATGGCTACACCTTC. Translated, it gives CASSLVQDYGYTF.

The chain employs TRBV19 and TRBJ2-1, with 12 nucleotides matching TRBD2. Germline trimming cut 3 bases from V and 6 bases from J; bases unmatched to any gene: 3. Germline V gene sequence: CDR1 LNHDA, CDR2 SQIVND (reference sequence). The CDR3 contains 15 residues. CDR3 nucleotide sequence: TGTGCCAGTAGTATTGGACTAGCGGGATCCAATGAGCAGTTCTTC. This codes for CASSIGLAGSNEQFF.

In nucleotides, the CDR3 is TGTGCCAGTACCTTGTGGTCGGGGATGGCTGAAGCTTTCTTT. Its protein is CASTLWSGMAEAFF. The chain carries TRBV19 and TRBJ1-1, with D hard to call. The CDR3 covers 14 residues. Germline V gene lookup returns CDR1 LNHDA and CDR2 SQIVND (reference sequence). Trimming removed 7 bases from V and 6 bases from J, with 18 bases in between.

The chain couples TRBV7-2 to TRBJ2-1; the match to TRBD2 covers 10 bases. The CDR3 is 16 amino acids. J lost 5 bases, V lost 3 bases, and 7 bases had no gene match. CDR1 is SGHTA, CDR2 FQGNSA, per germline. The CDR3 reads CASSFDWLAGDNEQFF. CDR3 DNA sequence: TGTGCCAGCAGCTTTGATTGGCTAGCGGGAGACAATGAGCAGTTCTTC.

This chain connects TRBV28 to TRBJ2-7; 9 bases line up with TRBD2. Unmatched junction bases numbered 3, after V lost 3 bases and J lost 6 bases. Per the germline V gene, CDR1 is MDHEN and CDR2 is SYDVKM. The CDR3 loop spans 13 amino acids. The CDR3 is CASSFSGRGEQYF. The CDR3 DNA sequence: TGTGCCAGCAGTTTTAGCGGGAGAGGCGAGCAGTACTTC. The variable domain in full, completed from reference TRBV28 and TRBJ2-7, reads DVKVTQSSRYLVKRTGEKVFLECVQDMDHENMFWYRQDPGLGLRLIYFSYDVKMKEKGDIPEGYSVSREKKERFSLILESASTNQTSMYLCASSFSGRGEQYFGPGTRLTVT.

V usage is TRBV11-3 and J usage is TRBJ2-7; tentatively, D is TRBD2 (6 bases). CDR3 size: 14 residues. CDR1 is SGHNT and CDR2 is YENEEA in the germline V gene. V was trimmed by 5 bases and J by 5 bases, leaving 16 bases between them. Written as DNA, the CDR3 is TGTGCCAGCAGCCGAGGCAGGGACTTCGACGAGCAGTACTTC. Translating gives CASSRGRDFDEQYF.

The genes are TRBV29-1 and TRBJ1-1, with a tentative D call TRBD1 (6 bases). Germline V lookup: CDR1 SQVTM, CDR2 ANQGSEA. This CDR3 is 14 amino acids long. Trimming took 7 bases from V and 1 from J, leaving 16 bases between them. CDR3 region: CSGSRTDRNTEAFF. In DNA form, the CDR3 reads TGCAGCGGGAGTCGGACGGACAGGAACACTGAAGCTTTCTTT.